Listed here is a single TCR beta chain. Its antigen is unknown. J gave up 7 bases and V 6 bases, and 12 bases lay outside the gene matches. Germline CDR1 and CDR2: MNHEY and SVGEGT. This CDR3 is 15 amino acids long. The data originate from a study of post-analysis software for immune sequencing data. Study at large: As for disease course, relapsing-remitting, secondary progressive and progressive-relapsing multiple sclerosis were all included.

Carried by the TCR beta cDNA libraries were unique molecular identifiers. One entry per CDR3 protein, called by TCRdb with MiXCR from the PCR reads. Of 650,000 to 850,000 distinct CDR3 sequences listed, 53% are singletons. Study findings and constraints: Controls showed lower frequencies than patients for a handful of TRBV segments, and TRBV5-6, TRBV5-1 and TRBV20-1 were among these. When compared against controls, multiple sclerosis patients showed significantly lower normalized Chao1 diversity. Analysis by F measure revealed that same-batch samples clustered strongly together.

The sequencing input was blood. The sequence was collected from a girl aged 10 to 17 with multiple sclerosis. The chain has TRBV6-2 or TRBV6-3 and TRBJ2-1; 7 nucleotides agree with TRBD2. The CDR3 coding sequence is TGTGCCAGCAGCCCGAGCGGGATTCGGCTTAATGAGCAGTTCTTC. Translated, it gives CASSPSGIRLNEQFF.